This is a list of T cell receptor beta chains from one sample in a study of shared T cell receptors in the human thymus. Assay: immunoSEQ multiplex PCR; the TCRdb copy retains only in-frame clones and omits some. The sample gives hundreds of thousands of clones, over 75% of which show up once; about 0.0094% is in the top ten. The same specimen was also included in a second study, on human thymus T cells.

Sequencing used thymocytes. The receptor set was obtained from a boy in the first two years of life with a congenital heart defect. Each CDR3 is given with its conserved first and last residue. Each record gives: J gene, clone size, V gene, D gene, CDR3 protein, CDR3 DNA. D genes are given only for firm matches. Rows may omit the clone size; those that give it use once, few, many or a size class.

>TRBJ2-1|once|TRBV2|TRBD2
CASSEAPRTSSEQFF
TGTGCCAGCAGTGAAGCGCCTAGGACTAGCAGTGAGCAGTTCTTC
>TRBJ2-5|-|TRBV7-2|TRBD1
CASSSGQGSETQYF
TGTGCCAGCAGCTCCGGACAGGGGTCAGAGACCCAGTACTTC
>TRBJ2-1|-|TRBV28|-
CASSLSSAERSSYNEQFF
TGTGCCAGCAGTTTATCCTCCGCCGAGCGAAGCTCCTACAATGAGCAGTTCTTC
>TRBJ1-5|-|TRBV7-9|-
CASSFDGGGQPQHF
TGTGCCAGCAGCTTCGACGGAGGCGGGCAGCCCCAGCATTTT
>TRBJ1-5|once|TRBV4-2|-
CASSQDEGDSNQPQHF
TGTGCCAGCAGCCAAGATGAGGGGGATAGCAATCAGCCCCAGCATTTT
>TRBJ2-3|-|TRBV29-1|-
CSVGQGREKPTDTQYF
TGCAGCGTTGGCCAGGGGCGGGAGAAGCCAACAGATACGCAGTATTTT
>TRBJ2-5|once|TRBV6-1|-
CASSATGVETQYF
TGTGCCAGCAGCGCTACAGGAGTCGAGACCCAGTACTTC
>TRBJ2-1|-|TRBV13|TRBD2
CASRNMGLAGGDNEQFF
TGTGCCAGCAGGAATATGGGACTAGCGGGGGGGGACAATGAGCAGTTCTTC
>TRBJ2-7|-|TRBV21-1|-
CASSKTHDRGLYEQYF
TGTGCCAGCAGCAAAACCCACGACAGGGGGCTCTACGAGCAGTACTTC
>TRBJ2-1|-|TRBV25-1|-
CASSDRHEQFF
TGTGCCAGCAGTGACCGACACGAGCAGTTCTTC
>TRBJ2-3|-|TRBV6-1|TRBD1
CASSGAGGGTDTQYF
TGTGCCAGCAGTGGAGCAGGGGGTGGAACAGATACGCAGTATTTT
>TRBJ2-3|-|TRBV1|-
CTSRIASAYSTDTQYF
TGCACCAGCAGGATCGCTAGCGCATATAGCACAGATACGCAGTATTTT
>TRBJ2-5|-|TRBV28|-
CASSLEDRKYQETQYF
TGTGCCAGCAGTTTAGAGGACAGAAAGTACCAAGAGACCCAGTACTTC
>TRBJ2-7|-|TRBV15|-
CATSREGNRDGGPGSYEQYF
TGTGCCACCAGCAGAGAGGGCAACAGGGACGGGGGGCCTGGCTCCTACGAGCAGTACTTC
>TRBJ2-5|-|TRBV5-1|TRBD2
CASGRGGNEETQYF
TGCGCCAGCGGGAGGGGAGGGAACGAAGAGACCCAGTACTTC
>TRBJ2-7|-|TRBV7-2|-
CASSLLAVVAYEQYF
TGTGCCAGCAGCTTACTAGCAGTAGTGGCCTACGAGCAGTACTTC
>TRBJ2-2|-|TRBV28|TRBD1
CASSPGTDLNTGELFF
TGTGCCAGCAGCCCCGGGACAGACCTGAACACCGGGGAGCTGTTTTTT
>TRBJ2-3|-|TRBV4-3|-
CASSQDRQNTQYF
TGCGCCAGCAGCCAAGATCGACAGAATACGCAGTATTTT
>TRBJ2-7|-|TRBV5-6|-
CASNLRGLSYEQYF
TGTGCCAGCAACCTTAGGGGACTGAGCTACGAGCAGTACTTC
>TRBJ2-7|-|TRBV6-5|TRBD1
CASSYRQGAYEQYF
TGTGCCAGCAGTTACAGGCAGGGGGCATACGAGCAGTACTTC
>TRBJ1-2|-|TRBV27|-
CASSLSARKDYGYTF
TGTGCCAGCAGTTTATCGGCCAGGAAAGACTATGGCTACACCTTC
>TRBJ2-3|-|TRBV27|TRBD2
CASSRLTSRTDTQYF
TGTGCCAGCAGTCGTTTGACTAGCCGTACAGATACGCAGTATTTT
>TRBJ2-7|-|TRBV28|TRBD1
CASSTPQGSHEQYF
TGTGCCAGCAGTACCCCACAGGGGAGCCACGAGCAGTACTTC
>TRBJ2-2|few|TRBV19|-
CASISGTGELFF
TGTGCCAGTATATCAGGCACCGGGGAGCTGTTTTTT
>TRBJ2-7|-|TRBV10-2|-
CASCREGRVDEQYF
TGCGCCAGCTGCCGAGAAGGCAGGGTGGACGAGCAGTACTTC
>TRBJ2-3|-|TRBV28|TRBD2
CASHPLAGSSTDTQYF
TGTGCCAGCCATCCGCTAGCGGGGTCTAGCACAGATACGCAGTATTTT
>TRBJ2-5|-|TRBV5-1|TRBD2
CASSSTRLAGGPETQYF
TGCGCCAGCAGCTCCACCCGACTAGCGGGGGGGCCGGAGACCCAGTACTTC
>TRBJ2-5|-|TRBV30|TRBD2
CAWSPAGTETQYF
TGTGCCTGGAGCCCAGCGGGAACAGAGACCCAGTACTTC
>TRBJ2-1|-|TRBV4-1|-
CASSQERLAWDEQFF
TGCGCCAGCAGCCAAGAGCGGCTAGCGTGGGATGAGCAGTTCTTC
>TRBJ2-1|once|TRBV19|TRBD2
CATLSGRASYNEQFF
TGTGCCACCCTTAGCGGGAGGGCCTCCTACAATGAGCAGTTCTTC
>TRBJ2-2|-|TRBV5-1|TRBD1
CASSSPPDRFGGELFF
TGCGCCAGCAGCTCCCCTCCGGACAGGTTCGGCGGGGAGCTGTTTTTT
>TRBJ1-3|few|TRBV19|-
CASSRQRRAKGNTIYF
TGTGCCAGTAGTCGACAGAGAAGGGCAAAAGGAAACACCATATATTTT
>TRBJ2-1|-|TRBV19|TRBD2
CASSPGAGNEQFF
TGTGCCAGTAGTCCTGGAGCGGGGAATGAGCAGTTCTTC
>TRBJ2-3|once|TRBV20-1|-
CSARGGYF
TGCAGTGCTAGAGGAGGGTATTTT
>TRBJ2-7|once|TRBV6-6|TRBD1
CASSLGQGLYEQYF
TGTGCCAGCAGTCTTGGACAGGGACTCTACGAGCAGTACTTC
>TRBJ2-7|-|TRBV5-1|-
CASSSGTGRHEQYF
TGCGCCAGCAGCTCCGGGACTGGGCGACACGAGCAGTACTTC
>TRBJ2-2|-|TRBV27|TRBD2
CASRSGLAGGINTGELFF
TGTGCCAGCAGGAGCGGACTAGCGGGAGGGATAAACACCGGGGAGCTGTTTTTT
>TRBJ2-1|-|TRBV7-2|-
CASSGGMVEGRNEQFF
TGTGCCAGCAGCGGAGGGATGGTGGAGGGCCGCAATGAGCAGTTCTTC
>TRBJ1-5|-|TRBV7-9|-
CASSLGTDHQPQHF
TGTGCCAGCAGCTTAGGAACAGACCATCAGCCCCAGCATTTT
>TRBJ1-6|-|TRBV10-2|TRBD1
CASSPDRAVPYNSPLHF
TGCGCCAGCAGTCCGGACAGGGCTGTTCCCTATAATTCACCCCTCCACTTT
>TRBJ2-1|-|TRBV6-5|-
CASSLGTPPYNEQFF
TGTGCCAGCAGTTTAGGGACTCCCCCCTACAATGAGCAGTTCTTC
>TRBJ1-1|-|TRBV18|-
CASSPTVSMDTEAFF
TGTGCCAGCTCACCGACAGTCTCGATGGACACTGAAGCTTTCTTT
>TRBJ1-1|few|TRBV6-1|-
CASIMYGEMNTEAFF
TGTGCCAGCATTATGTACGGTGAGATGAACACTGAAGCTTTCTTT
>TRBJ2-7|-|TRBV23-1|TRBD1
CASSRDRPWYEQYF
TGCGCCAGCAGCCGGGACAGGCCTTGGTACGAGCAGTACTTC
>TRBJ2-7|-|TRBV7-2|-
CASIPVSTAAPLEQYF
TGTGCCAGCATCCCCGTCTCGACTGCCGCCCCCCTCGAGCAGTACTTC
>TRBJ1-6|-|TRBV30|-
CAWRNRPSYIHYNSPLHF
TGTGCCTGGAGGAACAGGCCATCCTATATCCATTATAATTCACCCCTCCACTTT
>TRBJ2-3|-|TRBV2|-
CASSGQPTDTQYF
TGTGCCAGCAGCGGACAGCCCACAGATACGCAGTATTTT
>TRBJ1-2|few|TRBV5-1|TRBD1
CASSLPGQGKVGYTF
TGCGCCAGCAGCTTGCCTGGACAGGGTAAGGTTGGCTACACCTTC
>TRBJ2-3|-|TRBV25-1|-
CASMTSRTSTDTQYF
TGTGCCAGCATGACTTCAAGGACTAGCACAGATACGCAGTATTTT
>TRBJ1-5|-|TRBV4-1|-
CASSQGAPDGNQPQHF
TGCGCCAGCAGCCAAGGGGCACCAGACGGCAATCAGCCCCAGCATTTT
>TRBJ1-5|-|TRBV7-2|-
CASSLGRDNQPQHF
TGTGCCAGCAGCTTAGGTAGAGATAATCAGCCCCAGCATTTT
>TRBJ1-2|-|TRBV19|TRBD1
CASSIVSRDRKLANYGYTF
TGTGCCAGTAGTATAGTAAGCCGGGACAGAAAATTAGCTAACTATGGCTACACCTTC
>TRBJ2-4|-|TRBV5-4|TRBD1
CASSLGLDRGDIQYF
TGTGCCAGCAGCTTGGGATTGGACAGGGGTGACATTCAGTACTTC
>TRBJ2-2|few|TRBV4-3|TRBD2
CASSQASPTSGRSTGELFF
TGCGCCAGCAGCCAAGCAAGCCCCACTAGCGGGAGGAGCACCGGGGAGCTGTTTTTT
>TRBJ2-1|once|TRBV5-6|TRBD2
CASSFRASGGSNEQFF
TGTGCCAGCAGCTTTCGGGCTAGCGGGGGATCCAATGAGCAGTTCTTC